This T cell receptor beta chain was obtained from a study of blood T cell repertoires in COVID-19. On the study more broadly: The analysed material was cDNA or gDNA that came from T cells, B-cell-depleted T cells, or PBMCs.

Germline CDR1 is SGDLS and CDR2 is YYNGEE. This CDR3 is built from 13 residues. V was pared by 4 bases and J by 0 bases, with 4 bases between. Profiling relied on immunoSEQ multiplex PCR, and the TCRdb table lists in-frame clones only, not all of them. The sample shows 25,000 to 30,000 clones, nearly 80% of them seen only once. The source is a woman aged 70-85 years with acute or convalescent COVID-19. The sequenced sample consisted of peripheral blood. This chain joins TRBV9 and TRBJ2-2; D is ambiguous. Here the CDR3 reads CASSLPNTGELFF. In DNA form, the CDR3 reads TGTGCCAGCAGCCTACCGAACACCGGGGAGCTGTTTTTT.